This T cell receptor (beta chain) was sequenced for a study of PD-1 blockade in classical Hodgkin lymphoma. The J segment lost 3 bases and the V segment lost 4 bases, leaving 11 bases of the junction unmatched. From germline, CDR1 is SGDLS and CDR2 YYNGEE. The CDR3 spans 17 residues. The repertoire was sequenced with immunoSEQ multiplex PCR; TCRdb's copy has only in-frame clones and lacks some. Of approximately 9,300 clones listed, approximately 83% are singletons. Time point noted: cycle 4 day 1 (C4D1), after 6 weeks of nivolumab. After autologous stem cell transplantation all patients relapsed, and prior brentuximab vedotin exposure differed between cohorts. Magnetic depletion of unwanted cells isolated CD4+ T cells from thawed PBMCs.

The sample here was CD4+ T cells from blood, taken before the fourth cycle of nivolumab. V is TRBV9 and J is TRBJ2-5; the match to TRBD2 covers 11 bases. This clonotype was sampled from a human donor with classical Hodgkin lymphoma. CDR3 amino acids: CASSPWPLAGVEETQYF. The CDR3 bases are TGTGCCAGCAGCCCGTGGCCACTAGCGGGGGTTGAAGAGACCCAGTACTTC.